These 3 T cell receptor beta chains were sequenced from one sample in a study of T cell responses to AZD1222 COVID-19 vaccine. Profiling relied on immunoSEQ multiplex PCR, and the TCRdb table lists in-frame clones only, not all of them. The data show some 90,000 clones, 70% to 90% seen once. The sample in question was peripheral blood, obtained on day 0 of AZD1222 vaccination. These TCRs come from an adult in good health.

This chain's CDR3 is CASSLDVNSPLHF. Written as DNA, the CDR3 is TGTGCCAGCAGCTTAGATGTCAACTCACCCCTCCACTTT. The chain uses TRBV11-2 and TRBJ1-6; unclear D gene. This CDR3 is built from 13 residues. In germline, CDR1 is SGHAT, CDR2 FQNNGV. V lost 0 bases, J lost 10 bases, and 7 bases lay in between.

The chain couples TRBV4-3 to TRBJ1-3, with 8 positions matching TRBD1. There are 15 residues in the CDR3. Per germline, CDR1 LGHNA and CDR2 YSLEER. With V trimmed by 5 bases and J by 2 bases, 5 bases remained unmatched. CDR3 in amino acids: CASSTGTGAGNTIYF. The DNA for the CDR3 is TGCGCCAGCAGCACAGGGACAGGAGCTGGAAACACCATATATTTT.

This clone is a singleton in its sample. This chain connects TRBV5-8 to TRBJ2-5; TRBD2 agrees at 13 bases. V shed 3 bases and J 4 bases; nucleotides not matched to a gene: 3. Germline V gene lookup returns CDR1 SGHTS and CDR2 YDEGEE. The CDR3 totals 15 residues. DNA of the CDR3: TGTGCCAGCAGCTGGAGACTAGCGGGGGGAGAGACCCAGTACTTC. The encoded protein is CASSWRLAGGETQYF.